The present entry profiles one T cell receptor beta chain with its context. This sample was included in a study of blood T cell repertoires in COVID-19. Authors' data handling: Amplified reference gene primers provided the basis for estimating nucleated cell counts. The method was immunoSEQ multiplex PCR; TCRdb's version includes in-frame clones alone and lacks a portion of them. D and trimming were read from the DNA, whereas the V and J calls and clone size are those reported in that table. The sample has fewer than 250,000 clones, about 85% seen once. Source material: peripheral blood. The source is a woman over 75 with COVID-19, enrolled during active disease.

The CDR3 sequence: CASNQLAGQDVSGANVLTF. The CDR3 coding sequence is TGTGCCAGCAACCAACTTGCGGGACAGGACGTCTCTGGGGCCAACGTCCTGACTTTC. The chain recombines TRBV7-9 with TRBJ2-6; TRBD1 agrees at 8 bases. The CDR3 is 19 residues long. Per germline, CDR1 SEHNR and CDR2 FQNEAQ (reference sequence). Trimming took 7 bases from V and 0 from J; bases not matched to a gene: 14.